The source of this T cell receptor beta chain is a study of tumor-infiltrating lymphocytes in localized non-small cell lung cancer. Whole-study context: Resected tumor was paired with non-adjacent uninvolved lung from the same patient. Whole-study results and caveats: IM1 and IM2 tumors showed no difference in T-cell fraction. Tumors had more T cell infiltration than uninvolved lung, per TCRbeta sequencing and CD3 counts.

Here immunoSEQ multiplex PCR was the method, and the copy in TCRdb shows in-frame clones only, minus some. This table has under 20,000 clones, around 76% appearing once. This clone was seen a few times. Its specificity is not known. CDR3 length equals 15 residues. V was pared by 2 bases and J by 1 base, with 9 bases between. The V gene's germline CDR1 is KGHSH and CDR2 LQKENI. Sequencing was carried out using lung tumor tissue. This chain links TRBV18 with TRBJ1-3, with D maybe TRBD1 (6 bases). This TCR was recovered from a human donor with non-small cell lung cancer. CDR3 nucleotide sequence: TGTGCCAGCTCACCAGCGGGGGCGTCTGGAAACACCATATATTTT. This sequence encodes CASSPAGASGNTIYF.